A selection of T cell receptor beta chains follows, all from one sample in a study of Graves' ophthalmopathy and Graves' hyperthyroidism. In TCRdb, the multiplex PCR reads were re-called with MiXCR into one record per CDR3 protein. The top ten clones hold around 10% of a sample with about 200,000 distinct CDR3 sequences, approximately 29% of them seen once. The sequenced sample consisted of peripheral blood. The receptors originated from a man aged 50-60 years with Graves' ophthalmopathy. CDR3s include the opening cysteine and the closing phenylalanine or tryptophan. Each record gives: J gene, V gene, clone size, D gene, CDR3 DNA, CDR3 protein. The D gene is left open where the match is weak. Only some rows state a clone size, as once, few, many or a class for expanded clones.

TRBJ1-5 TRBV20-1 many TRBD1 TGCAGTGCTTACCCAGACAGGGGGGGCAATCAGCCCCAGCATTTT CSAYPDRGGNQPQHF
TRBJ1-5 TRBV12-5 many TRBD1 TGTGCTAGTGGGACAGGGTTGGGGTTCCAGCATTTT CASGTGLGFQHF
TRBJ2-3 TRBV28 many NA TGTGCCAGCAGTTGGGCCAGGGAAGATACGCAGTATTTT CASSWAREDTQYF
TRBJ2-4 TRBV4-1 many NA TGCGCCAGCAGCCAAGAGAGGGGGGGTGGGGACATTCAGTACTTC CASSQERGGGDIQYF
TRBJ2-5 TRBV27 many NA TGTGCCAGCAGTTTAGACTTGGAGACCCAGTACTTC CASSLDLETQYF
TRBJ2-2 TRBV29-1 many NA TGCAGCGTAGGGGTTTTCACCGGGGAGCTGTTTTTT CSVGVFTGELFF
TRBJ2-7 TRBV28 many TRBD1 TGTGCCAGCAGTCCTCCGGGACAGGGGGGGGAGCAGTACTTC CASSPPGQGGEQYF
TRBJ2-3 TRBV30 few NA TGTGCCTGGAGTGGCCAAGCGGGCCTCACAGATACGCAGTATTTT CAWSGQAGLTDTQYF
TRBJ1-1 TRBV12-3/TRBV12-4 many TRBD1 TGTGCCAGCAGACAGGGGAGCACTGAAGCTTTCTTT CASRQGSTEAFF
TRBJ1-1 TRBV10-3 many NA TGTGCCATCAGTGAGGTAGGGAACACTGAAGCTTTCTTT CAISEVGNTEAFF
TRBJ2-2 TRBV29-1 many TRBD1 TGCAGCGTTGAACAGACAGGGGGTAGGCTGTTTTTT CSVEQTGGRLFF
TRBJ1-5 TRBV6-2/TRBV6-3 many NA TGTGCCAGCAGTTACCCCTCGGTGGCAGGGTTGCAGCCCCAGCATTTT CASSYPSVAGLQPQHF
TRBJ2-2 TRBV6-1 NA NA TGTGCCAGCCGGAGGGGGCAAGCGAACACCGGGGAGCTGCTTTTT CASRRGQANTGELLF
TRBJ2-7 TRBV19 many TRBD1 TGTGCCAGTAGTGTGGGACAGGGGGTAGTCTACGAGCAGTACTTC CASSVGQGVVYEQYF
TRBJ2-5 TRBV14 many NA TGTGCCAGCAGCCAAGATCGAATGGTAGCGGAGACCCAGTACTTC CASSQDRMVAETQYF
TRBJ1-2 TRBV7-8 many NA TGTGCCAGCAGCCCGGGGGGCGTCGACTATGGCTACACCTTC CASSPGGVDYGYTF
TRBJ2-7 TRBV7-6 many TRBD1 TGTGCCAGCAGCTTAGCGGGGGACAGGCGGGAGCAGTACTTC CASSLAGDRREQYF
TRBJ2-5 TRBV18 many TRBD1 TGTGCCAGCTCACATCCGGGACAGGCGACCCAGTACTTC CASSHPGQATQYF
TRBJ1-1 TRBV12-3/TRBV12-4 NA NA TGTGCCAGCACCTTCGGATCCACTGAAGCTTTCTTT CASTFGSTEAFF
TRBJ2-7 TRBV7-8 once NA TGTGCCAGCAGCTTAGCGTTTACAGGGTCCTCCTACGAGCAGTACTTC CASSLAFTGSSYEQYF
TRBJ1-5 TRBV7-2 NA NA TGTGCCAGCAGCTTTGGGGGACGGGAAAATCAGCCCCAGCATTTT CASSFGGRENQPQHF
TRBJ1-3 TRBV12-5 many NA TGTGCTAGTGGTCGCGGGGGCGGGAACACCATATATTTT CASGRGGGNTIYF
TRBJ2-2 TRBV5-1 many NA TGCGCCACCAAGGAGCTAGCCGAAGGCGGGGAGCTGTTTTTT CATKELAEGGELFF
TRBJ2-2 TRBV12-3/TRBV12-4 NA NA TGTGCCAGCAGTCCCCCGGAGGGGGAGCTGTTTTTT CASSPPEGELFF
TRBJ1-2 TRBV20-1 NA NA TGCAGTGCTCTCGCCGGCTATGGCTACACCTTC CSALAGYGYTF
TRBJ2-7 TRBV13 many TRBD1 TGTGCCAGCAGCCTAATGGGACAGGGTAGGAACGAGCAGTACTTC CASSLMGQGRNEQYF
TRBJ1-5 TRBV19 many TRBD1 TGTGCCAGTAGGACGGGACAGGGATCGGAGTTGCAGCATTTT CASRTGQGSELQHF
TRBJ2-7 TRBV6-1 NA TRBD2 TGTGCCAGCAGTGACCTAGCGGAGATCTACGAGCAGTACTTC CASSDLAEIYEQYF
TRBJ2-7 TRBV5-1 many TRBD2 TGCGCCAGCAGCTTACCTAGCGGGCGCCCCTACGAGCAGTACTTC CASSLPSGRPYEQYF
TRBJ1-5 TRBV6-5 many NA TGTGCCAGCAGGGGGGATTTCCGCAATCAGCCCCAGCATTTT CASRGDFRNQPQHF
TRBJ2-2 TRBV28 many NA TGTGCCAGCAGGGTGACAGGTTTCACCGGGGAGCTGTTTTTT CASRVTGFTGELFF
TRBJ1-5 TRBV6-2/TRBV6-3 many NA TGTGCCAGCACCCAATCTGGGCCCCAGCATTTT CASTQSGPQHF
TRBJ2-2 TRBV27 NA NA TGTGCCAGCAGTTTCTGGCCAGGGAGCACCGGGGAGCTGTTTTTT CASSFWPGSTGELFF
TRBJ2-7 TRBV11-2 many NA TGTGCCAGCAGCTTAGATCCCGACAGAACCTACGAGCAGTACTTC CASSLDPDRTYEQYF
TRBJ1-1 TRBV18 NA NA TGTGCCAGCTCACCAAGCAGGACCACTGAAGCTTTCTTT CASSPSRTTEAFF
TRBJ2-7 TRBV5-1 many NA TGCGCCAGCAGCTTGGGGTACGGATCTTACGAGCAGTACTTC CASSLGYGSYEQYF
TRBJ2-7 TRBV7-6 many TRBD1 TGTGCCAGCAGCACCTCGGACAGGGGGCTTTACGAGCAGTACTTC CASSTSDRGLYEQYF
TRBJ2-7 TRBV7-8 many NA TGTGCCAGCAGCCTGAGTGGCGAGCAGTACTTC CASSLSGEQYF
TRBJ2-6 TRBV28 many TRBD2 TGTGCCAGCGGAAGCGGGACGCACTCTGGGGCCAACGTCCTGACTTTC CASGSGTHSGANVLTF
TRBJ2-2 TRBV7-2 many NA TGTGCCAGCAGCTACCCGCCAGGGCCGAACACCGGGGAGCTGTTTTTT CASSYPPGPNTGELFF
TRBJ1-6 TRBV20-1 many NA TGCAGTGCTAGAGTCGACACCACCAATAATTCACCCCTCCACTTT CSARVDTTNNSPLHF
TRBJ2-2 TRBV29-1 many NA TGCAGCGTAGGGATCCGGAGACTAGCGAACACCGGGGAGCTGTTTTTT CSVGIRRLANTGELFF
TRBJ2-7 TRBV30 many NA TGTGCCTGGAGTTGGGCGTACTTCTACGAGCAGTACTTC CAWSWAYFYEQYF
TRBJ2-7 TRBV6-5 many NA TGTGCCAGCAGTGACTCTGGGTTCTCCTACGAGCAGTACTTC CASSDSGFSYEQYF
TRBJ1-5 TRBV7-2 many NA TGTGCCAGCAGCTTTTCAAATCAGCCCCAGCATTTT CASSFSNQPQHF
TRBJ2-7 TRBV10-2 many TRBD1 TGCGCCAGCAGGCCACAGGGGTATAAAACAGAGCAGTACTTC CASRPQGYKTEQYF
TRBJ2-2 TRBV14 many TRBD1 TGTGCCAGCAGCCACCTGGCGACAGGGATAACCGGGGAGCTGTTTTTT CASSHLATGITGELFF
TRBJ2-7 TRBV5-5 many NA TGTGCCAGCAGCTTGGCTGGGACAAGGCTCTACGAGCAGTACTTC CASSLAGTRLYEQYF
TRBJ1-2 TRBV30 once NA TGTGCCTGGAGGGGGGAAGGACCAGAGGGCTACACCTTC CAWRGEGPEGYTF
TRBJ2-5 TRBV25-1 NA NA TGTGCCAGCAGTGAATTTAACCAAGAGACCCAGTACTTC CASSEFNQETQYF
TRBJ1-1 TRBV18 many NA TGTGCCAGCTCCCCCCCCTCGGGGACTGAAGCTTTCTTT CASSPPSGTEAFF
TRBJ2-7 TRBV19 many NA TGTGCCAGTAGTATGGTGACAGGGACTACTGGCGAGCAGTACTTC CASSMVTGTTGEQYF
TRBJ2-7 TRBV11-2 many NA TGTGCCAACAGCTTAGATCCATCCCTGGAGTACTTC CANSLDPSLEYF
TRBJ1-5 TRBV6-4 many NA TGTGCCAGCAGTCCGACAGGAGCCCTAGATTATAGCAATCAGCCCCAGCATTTT CASSPTGALDYSNQPQHF